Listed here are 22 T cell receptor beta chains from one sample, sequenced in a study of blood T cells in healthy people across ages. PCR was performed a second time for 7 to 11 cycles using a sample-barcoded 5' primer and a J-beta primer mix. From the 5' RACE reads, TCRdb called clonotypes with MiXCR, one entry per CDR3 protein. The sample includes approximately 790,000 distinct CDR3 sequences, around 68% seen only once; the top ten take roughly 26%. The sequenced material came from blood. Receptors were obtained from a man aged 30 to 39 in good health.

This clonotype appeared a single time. CDR3 residues: CSAHRDTDYQETQYF. The CDR3 region has the DNA TGCAGTGCACACCGGGACACAGACTACCAAGAGACCCAGTACTTC. The J gene is TRBJ2-5, the V gene TRBV20-1, with a tentative D call TRBD1 (6 bases). Germline V gives CDR1 DFQATT, CDR2 SNEGSKA (reference sequence). V was trimmed by 6 bases and J by 0 bases, leaving 17 bases between them. The CDR3 spans 15 residues.

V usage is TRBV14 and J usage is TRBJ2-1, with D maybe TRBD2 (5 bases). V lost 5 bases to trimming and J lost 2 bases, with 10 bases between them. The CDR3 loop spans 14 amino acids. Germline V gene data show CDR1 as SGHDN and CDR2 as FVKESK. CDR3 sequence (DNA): TGTGCCAGCAGCTTCACTAGGGCCTACAATGAGCAGTTCTTC. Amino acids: CASSFTRAYNEQFF.

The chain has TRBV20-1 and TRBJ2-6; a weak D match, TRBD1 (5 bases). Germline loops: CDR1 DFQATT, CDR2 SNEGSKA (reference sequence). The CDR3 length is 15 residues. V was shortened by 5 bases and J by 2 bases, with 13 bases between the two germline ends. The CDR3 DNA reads TGCAGTGCTTCTAAACCAGGGACTGGGGCCAACGTCCTGACTTTC. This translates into CSASKPGTGANVLTF.

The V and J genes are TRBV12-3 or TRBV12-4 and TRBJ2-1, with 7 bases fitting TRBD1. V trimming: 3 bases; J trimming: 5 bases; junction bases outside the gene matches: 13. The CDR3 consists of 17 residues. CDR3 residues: CASSFPTWTGAHNEQFF. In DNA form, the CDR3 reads TGTGCCAGCAGTTTCCCGACTTGGACAGGTGCCCACAATGAGCAGTTCTTC.

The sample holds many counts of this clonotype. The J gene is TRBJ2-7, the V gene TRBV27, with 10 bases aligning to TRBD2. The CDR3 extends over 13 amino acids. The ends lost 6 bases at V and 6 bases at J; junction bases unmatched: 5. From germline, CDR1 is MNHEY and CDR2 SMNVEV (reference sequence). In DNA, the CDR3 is TGTGCCAGCAGCCCTACTAGCGGGGCCGAGCAGTACTTC. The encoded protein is CASSPTSGAEQYF.

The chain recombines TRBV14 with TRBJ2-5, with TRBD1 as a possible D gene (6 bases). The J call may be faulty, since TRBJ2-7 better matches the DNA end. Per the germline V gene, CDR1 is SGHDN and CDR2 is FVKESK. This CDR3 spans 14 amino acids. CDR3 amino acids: CASSKTGTSYEQYF. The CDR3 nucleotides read TGTGCCAGCAGCAAAACCGGGACAAGCTACGAGCAGTACTTC.

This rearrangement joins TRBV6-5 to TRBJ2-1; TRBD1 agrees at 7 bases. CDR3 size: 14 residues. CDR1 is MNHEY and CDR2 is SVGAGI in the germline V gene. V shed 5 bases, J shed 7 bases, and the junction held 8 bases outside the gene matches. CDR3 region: CASSEPGTANEQFF. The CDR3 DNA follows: TGTGCCAGCAGTGAACCCGGGACAGCGAATGAGCAGTTCTTC.

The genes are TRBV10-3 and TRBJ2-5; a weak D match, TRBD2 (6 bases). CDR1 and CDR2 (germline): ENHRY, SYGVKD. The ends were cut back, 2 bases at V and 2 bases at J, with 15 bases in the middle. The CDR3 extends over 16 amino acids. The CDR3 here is CAISEPAGGSQETQYF. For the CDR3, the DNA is TGTGCCATCAGTGAGCCGGCTGGGGGGTCTCAAGAGACCCAGTACTTC.

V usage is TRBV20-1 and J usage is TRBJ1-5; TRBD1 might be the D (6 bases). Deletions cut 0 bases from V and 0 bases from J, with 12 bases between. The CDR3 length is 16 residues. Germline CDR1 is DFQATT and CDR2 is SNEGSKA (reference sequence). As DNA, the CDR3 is TGCAGTGCTAGAGATAGAGGACAGAATAGCAATCAGCCCCAGCATTTT. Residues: CSARDRGQNSNQPQHF.

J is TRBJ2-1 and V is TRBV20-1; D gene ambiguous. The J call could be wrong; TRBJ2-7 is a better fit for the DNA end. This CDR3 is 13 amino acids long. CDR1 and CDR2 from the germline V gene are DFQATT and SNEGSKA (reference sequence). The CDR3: CSIHWGNSYEQYF. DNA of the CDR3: TGCAGTATACATTGGGGTAACTCCTACGAGCAGTACTTC.

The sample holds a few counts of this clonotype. CDR3 protein: CSVVPNREPRETQYF. The CDR3 coding sequence is TGCAGCGTTGTCCCTAACAGGGAACCACGGGAGACCCAGTACTTC. The gene calls are TRBV29-1 and TRBJ2-5, with a weak D call TRBD1 (6 bases). The CDR3 covers 15 residues. V dropped 4 bases and J dropped 5 bases, with 20 bases sitting between them. Germline CDR1 is SQVTM and CDR2 is ANQGSEA.

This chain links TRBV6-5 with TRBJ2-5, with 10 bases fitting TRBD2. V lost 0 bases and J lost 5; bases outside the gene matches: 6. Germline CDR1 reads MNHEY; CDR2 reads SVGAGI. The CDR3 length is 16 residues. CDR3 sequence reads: CASSYSVAGGRETQYF. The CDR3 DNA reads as TGTGCCAGCAGTTACTCGGTAGCGGGGGGCCGGGAGACCCAGTACTTC.

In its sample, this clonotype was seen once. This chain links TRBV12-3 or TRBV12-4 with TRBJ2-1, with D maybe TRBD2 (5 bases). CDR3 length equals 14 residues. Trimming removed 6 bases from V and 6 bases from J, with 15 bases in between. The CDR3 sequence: CASRDGLLVNEQFF. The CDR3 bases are TGTGCCAGCAGGGACGGACTTCTGGTCAATGAGCAGTTCTTC.

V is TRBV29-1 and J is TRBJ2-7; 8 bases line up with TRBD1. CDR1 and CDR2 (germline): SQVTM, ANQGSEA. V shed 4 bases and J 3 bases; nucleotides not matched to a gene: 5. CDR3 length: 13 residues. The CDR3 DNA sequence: TGCAGCGTTGCCCGACAGGGGTACTACGAGCAGTACTTC. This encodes CSVARQGYYEQYF.

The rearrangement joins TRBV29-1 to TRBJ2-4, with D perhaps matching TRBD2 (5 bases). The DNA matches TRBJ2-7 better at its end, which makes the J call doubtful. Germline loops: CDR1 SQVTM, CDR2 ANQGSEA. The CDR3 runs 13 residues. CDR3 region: CSVGLLRDSEQYF. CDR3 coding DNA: TGCAGCGTAGGACTGCTAAGGGATTCCGAGCAGTACTTC.

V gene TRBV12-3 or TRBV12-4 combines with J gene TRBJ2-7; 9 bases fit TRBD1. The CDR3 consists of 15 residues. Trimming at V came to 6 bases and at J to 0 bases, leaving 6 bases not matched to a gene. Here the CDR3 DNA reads TGTGCCAGCAGATCTACAGGGGGCTACTCCTACGAGCAGTACTTC. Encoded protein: CASRSTGGYSYEQYF.

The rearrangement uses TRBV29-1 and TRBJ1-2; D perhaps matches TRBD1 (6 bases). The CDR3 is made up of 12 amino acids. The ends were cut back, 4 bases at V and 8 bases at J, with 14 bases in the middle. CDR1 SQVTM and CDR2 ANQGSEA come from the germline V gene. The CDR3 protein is CSVVTGQGGYTF. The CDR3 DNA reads TGCAGCGTTGTGACAGGCCAGGGGGGCTACACCTTC.

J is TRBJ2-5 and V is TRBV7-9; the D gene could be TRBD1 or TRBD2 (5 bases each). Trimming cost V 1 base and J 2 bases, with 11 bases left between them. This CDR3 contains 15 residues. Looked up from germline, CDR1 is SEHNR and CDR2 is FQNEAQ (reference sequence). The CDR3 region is CASSLGGTGQETQYF. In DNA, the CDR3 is TGTGCCAGCAGCTTAGGGGGGACGGGACAAGAGACCCAGTACTTC.

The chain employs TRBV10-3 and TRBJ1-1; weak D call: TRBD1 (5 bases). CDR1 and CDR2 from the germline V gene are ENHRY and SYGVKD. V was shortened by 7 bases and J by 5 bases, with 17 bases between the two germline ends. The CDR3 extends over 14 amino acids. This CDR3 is CAIKILGTETEAFF. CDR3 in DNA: TGTGCCATCAAAATTCTGGGGACGGAGACTGAAGCTTTCTTT.

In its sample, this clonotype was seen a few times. DNA for the CDR3: TGCGCCAGCAGCCAAGCTCTAGCCCCCTACAATGAGCAGTTCTTC. It translates to CASSQALAPYNEQFF. The chain carries TRBV4-3 and TRBJ2-1; D possibly corresponds to TRBD2 (5 bases). The ends were cut back, 1 base at V and 2 bases at J, with 9 bases in the middle. Germline CDR1 is LGHNA and CDR2 is YSLEER. This CDR3 spans 15 amino acids.

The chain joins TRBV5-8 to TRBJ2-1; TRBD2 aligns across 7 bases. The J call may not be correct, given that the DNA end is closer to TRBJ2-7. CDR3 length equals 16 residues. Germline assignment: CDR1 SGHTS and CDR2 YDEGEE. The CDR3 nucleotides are TGTGCCAGCAGCCCAAAGCGGGGCCTACTCTCCTACGAGCAGTACTTC. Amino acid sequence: CASSPKRGLLSYEQYF.

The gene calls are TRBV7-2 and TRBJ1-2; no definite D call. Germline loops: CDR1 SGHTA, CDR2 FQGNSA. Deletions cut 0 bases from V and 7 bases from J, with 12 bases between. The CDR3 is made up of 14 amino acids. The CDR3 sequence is CASSLARQASGYTF. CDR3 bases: TGTGCCAGCAGCTTAGCTAGGCAGGCAAGTGGCTACACCTTC.